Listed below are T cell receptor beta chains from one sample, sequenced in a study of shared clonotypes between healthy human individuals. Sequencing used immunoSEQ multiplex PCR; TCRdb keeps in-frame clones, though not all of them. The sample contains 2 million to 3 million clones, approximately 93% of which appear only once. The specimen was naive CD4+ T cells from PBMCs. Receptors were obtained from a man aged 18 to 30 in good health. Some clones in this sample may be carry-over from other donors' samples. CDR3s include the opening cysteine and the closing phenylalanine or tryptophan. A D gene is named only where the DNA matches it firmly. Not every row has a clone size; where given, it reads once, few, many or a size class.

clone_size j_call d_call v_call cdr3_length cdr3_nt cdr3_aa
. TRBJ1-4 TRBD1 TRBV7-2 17 TGTGCCAGCAGCTTGTATAACAGCGGGACAGGGGGCGAAAAACTGTTTTTT CASSLYNSGTGGEKLFF
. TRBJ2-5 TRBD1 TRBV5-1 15 TGCGCCAGCAGCGAAGCCGGGACAGGGGAAGAGACCCAGTACTTC CASSEAGTGEETQYF
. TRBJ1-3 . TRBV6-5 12 TGTGCCAGCAGCTCCCAAGGAAACACCATATATTTT CASSSQGNTIYF
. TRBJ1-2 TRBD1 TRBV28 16 TGTGCCAGCAGTTTGGGGGGACAGGGGGCTAACTATGGCTACACCTTC CASSLGGQGANYGYTF
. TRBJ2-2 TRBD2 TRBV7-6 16 TGTGCCAGCAGCTTAGGAGCTAGCGGGACGGCCGGGGAGCTGTTTTTT CASSLGASGTAGELFF
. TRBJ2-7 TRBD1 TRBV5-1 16 TGCGCCAGCAGCTTTTCCCCGGGACAGGGGTTCTACGAGCAGTACTTC CASSFSPGQGFYEQYF
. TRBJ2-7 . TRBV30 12 TGTGCCTGTATTGGAAGGGACTACGAGCAGTACTTC CACIGRDYEQYF
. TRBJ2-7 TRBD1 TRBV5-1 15 TGCGCCAGCCGGTCGACAGGGAAGAGCTCCTACGAGCAGTACTTC CASRSTGKSSYEQYF
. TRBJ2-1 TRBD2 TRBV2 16 TGTGCCAGCAGTGAGCTTAGCGGGAGGCTCGGAAATGAGCAGTTCTTC CASSELSGRLGNEQFF
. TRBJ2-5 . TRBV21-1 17 TGTGCCAGCAGCTCCCAGGGACAGGGAAGGAGTGGAAAGACCCAGTACTTC CASSSQGQGRSGKTQYF
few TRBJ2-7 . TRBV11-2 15 TGTGCCAGCAGCCCTTCGGGGCCGGGTTTCTACGAGCAGTACTTC CASSPSGPGFYEQYF
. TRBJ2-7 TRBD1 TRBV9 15 TGTGCCAGCAGCGTAATGGGGACAGGTCCCTACGAGCAGTACTTC CASSVMGTGPYEQYF
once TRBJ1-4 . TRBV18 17 TGTGCCAGCTCACCGGCTCGTCGCCCTGGGGGCAATGAAAAACTGTTTTTT CASSPARRPGGNEKLFF
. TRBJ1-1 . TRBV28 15 TGTGCCAGCACCCCGGCCAGGAGGGGGAACACTGAAGCTTTCTTT CASTPARRGNTEAFF
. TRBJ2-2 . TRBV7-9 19 TGTGCCAGCAGCTTCTCGTCCTCAACAGGGCTCCCGTCGTCCGGGGAGCTGTTTTTT CASSFSSSTGLPSSGELFF
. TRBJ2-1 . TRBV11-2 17 TGTGCCAGCAGCTTAGTTCTGGAGCCACAGACTTACAATGAGCAGTTCTTC CASSLVLEPQTYNEQFF
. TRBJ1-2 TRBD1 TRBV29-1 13 TGCAGCGTTGGGGGACAGTACAACTATGGCTACACCTTC CSVGGQYNYGYTF
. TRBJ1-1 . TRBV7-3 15 TGTGCCAGCAGCTTAATGGGTTCGGGAAACACTGAAGCTTTCTTT CASSLMGSGNTEAFF
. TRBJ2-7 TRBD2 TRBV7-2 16 TGTGCCAGCAGCTCCCGAGTAGCGGGAAAGGTGACCGAGCAGTACTTC CASSSRVAGKVTEQYF